These T cell receptor beta chains were read from a single sample in a study of cytomegalovirus exposure and HLA in healthy donors. TCRdb's copy holds only in-frame clones and misses some; the assay was immunoSEQ multiplex PCR. The sample holds under 200,000 clones; 70% to 80% are singletons and the top ten take 1.3%. Sequenced input: PBMCs. Receptors were obtained from a man in his thirties or forties in good health and CMV-seronegative. Each CDR3 is given with its conserved first and last residue. The D gene is left open where the match is weak. Size is omitted from some rows. Given values are once, few, many or a class for expanded clones.

j_call clone_size d_call v_call cdr3_aa cdr3_nt
TRBJ2-3 few - TRBV6-1 CASSEARGGPSTDTQYF TGTGCCAGCAGTGAAGCTAGGGGGGGTCCTAGCACAGATACGCAGTATTTT
TRBJ2-1 - - TRBV30 CAWDRNRELYNEQFF TGTGCCTGGGACCGAAATCGGGAGCTTTACAATGAGCAGTTCTTC
TRBJ2-7 - TRBD1 TRBV11-3 CASSGDREDEQYF TGTGCCAGCAGCGGGGACAGGGAGGACGAGCAGTACTTC
TRBJ2-2 - TRBD1 TRBV7-7 CASNLSRSGGSGELFF TGTGCTAGCAACTTAAGTAGGTCAGGGGGCTCCGGGGAGCTGTTTTTT
TRBJ2-1 once TRBD2 TRBV30 CAWSVWAQRLAGYNEQFF TGTGCCTGGAGTGTTTGGGCCCAAAGACTAGCGGGTTACAATGAGCAGTTCTTC
TRBJ2-7 - - TRBV7-2 CASSLGRETNHEQYF TGTGCCAGCAGCTTAGGGCGGGAAACCAACCACGAGCAGTACTTC
TRBJ1-6 - - TRBV28 CASRLPSSYNSPLHF TGTGCCAGCCGTTTACCGAGCTCCTATAATTCACCCCTCCACTTT
TRBJ2-2 - - TRBV2 CASSEGLANTGELFF TGTGCCAGCAGTGAAGGGCTAGCTAACACCGGGGAGCTGTTTTTT
TRBJ1-3 - - TRBV5-1 CASSLAVSGNTIYF TGCGCCAGCAGCTTGGCCGTCTCTGGAAACACCATATATTTT
TRBJ2-7 - TRBD1 TRBV5-4 CASSPGVTGGNEQYF TGTGCCAGCAGCCCCGGGGTGACAGGGGGCAACGAGCAGTACTTC
TRBJ2-7 - TRBD2 TRBV7-2 CASSLARGVDEQYF TGTGCCAGCAGCTTAGCTCGGGGGGTGGACGAGCAGTACTTC
TRBJ1-2 - TRBD1 TRBV6-5 CASSYEAGGGYGYTF TGTGCCAGCAGTTACGAGGCAGGGGGAGGCTATGGCTACACCTTC
TRBJ1-6 - - TRBV10-3 CAISVLEGNSPLHF TGTGCCATCAGTGTTCTGGAGGGTAATTCACCCCTCCACTTT
TRBJ2-7 once TRBD2 TRBV6-6 CASSYLAGRGYEQYF TGTGCCAGCAGTTACCTAGCGGGAAGAGGCTACGAGCAGTACTTC
TRBJ2-1 few TRBD2 TRBV7-7 CASSLRASGNEQFF TGTGCTAGCAGCTTACGGGCTAGCGGGAATGAGCAGTTCTTC
TRBJ2-1 - TRBD2 TRBV4-1 CASSRRGASGGGNEQFF TGCGCCAGCAGCCGTCGAGGGGCTAGCGGGGGGGGTAATGAGCAGTTCTTC
TRBJ2-3 - - TRBV13 CASSLGGRDTTDTQYF TGTGCCAGCAGCTTAGGGGGCCGGGACACTACAGATACGCAGTATTTT
TRBJ2-7 - TRBD2 TRBV9 CASSVDASGTYEQYF TGTGCCAGCAGCGTAGATGCTAGCGGGACCTACGAGCAGTACTTC
TRBJ2-3 - TRBD2 TRBV7-2 CASSLNGGGTTDTQYF TGTGCCAGCAGCCTAAACGGCGGGGGGACCACAGATACGCAGTATTTT
TRBJ1-5 - TRBD1 TRBV18 CASSSGQGLYGNQPQHF TGTGCCAGCTCATCGGGACAGGGCCTCTACGGCAATCAGCCCCAGCATTTT
TRBJ2-1 once - TRBV7-9 CASGSVTPYNEQFF TGTGCCAGCGGTTCGGTTACCCCCTACAATGAGCAGTTCTTC
TRBJ1-3 - - TRBV10-3 CAISPGSGNTIYF TGTGCCATCAGCCCGGGTTCTGGAAACACCATATATTTT
TRBJ2-7 - - TRBV10-1 CASSTSDYEQYF TGCGCCAGCAGTACCAGCGATTACGAGCAGTACTTC
TRBJ2-7 - TRBD2 TRBV10-2 CASSARLAGDYEQYF TGCGCCAGCAGTGCGAGACTAGCGGGAGATTACGAGCAGTACTTC
TRBJ2-3 - TRBD2 TRBV5-6 CASSTPDRGGPRDTQYF TGTGCCAGCAGCACTCCAGATCGGGGGGGACCACGGGATACGCAGTATTTT
TRBJ2-2 few - TRBV4-3 CASSQRDSYTGELFF TGCGCCAGCAGCCAGCGGGACTCCTACACCGGGGAGCTGTTTTTT
TRBJ1-3 - TRBD1 TRBV5-1 CASRPTGSGNTIYF TGCGCCAGCAGACCGACAGGGTCTGGAAACACCATATATTTT
TRBJ1-2 - TRBD1 TRBV5-8 CASSLRFDRVYGYTF TGTGCCAGCAGCTTGCGATTCGACAGGGTCTATGGCTACACCTTC
TRBJ1-1 once - TRBV27 CASSFGAVGTEAFF TGTGCCAGCAGTTTTGGGGCGGTGGGCACTGAAGCTTTCTTT
TRBJ2-7 few TRBD1 TRBV5-1 CASSYTGQGYEQYF TGCGCCAGCAGCTACACGGGACAGGGGTACGAGCAGTACTTC
TRBJ1-6 - TRBD1 TRBV4-3 CASSQGTGGDYSPLHF TGCGCCAGCAGCCAGGGGACAGGGGGCGACTATTCACCCCTCCACTTT
TRBJ1-1 - TRBD1 TRBV5-7 CASSYDPRTGNTEAFF TGTGCCAGCAGCTACGACCCCCGGACAGGGAACACTGAAGCTTTCTTT
TRBJ2-7 - TRBD1 TRBV5-4 CASSPGNGQGYEQYF TGTGCCAGCAGCCCAGGAAATGGACAGGGCTACGAGCAGTACTTC
TRBJ2-7 - TRBD1 TRBV5-1 CASSTETGSNYKQYF TGCGCCAGCAGCACTGAGACAGGGTCTAACTACAAGCAGTACTTC
TRBJ2-1 - TRBD2 TRBV6-1 CASRETSGYYNEQFF TGTGCCAGCAGGGAAACTAGCGGGTACTACAATGAGCAGTTCTTC
TRBJ1-2 - TRBD1 TRBV18 CASSPPDRKNYGYTF TGTGCCAGCTCACCACCGGACAGGAAAAACTATGGCTACACCTTC
TRBJ1-1 - - TRBV30 CAWSPGDTEAFF TGTGCCTGGAGCCCGGGAGACACTGAAGCTTTCTTT
TRBJ2-5 - TRBD1 TRBV19 CASTGDPQETQYF TGTGCCAGCACAGGGGATCCACAAGAGACCCAGTACTTC
TRBJ2-7 - - TRBV10-3 CAISEAGTPPYEQYF TGTGCCATCAGTGAAGCCGGGACACCGCCCTACGAGCAGTACTTC
TRBJ1-5 - - TRBV19 CASSKAGQIYQPQHF TGTGCCAGTAGTAAGGCAGGCCAAATTTATCAGCCCCAGCATTTT
TRBJ1-6 - - TRBV4-1 CASSLHWTSNSPLHF TGCGCCAGCAGCCTTCACTGGACTTCTAATTCACCCCTCCACTTT
TRBJ1-1 - TRBD1 TRBV4-1 CASSQIPGQGTTEAFF TGCGCCAGCAGCCAAATCCCGGGACAGGGGACCACTGAAGCTTTCTTT
TRBJ2-1 few TRBD2 TRBV5-1 CASSLLAGINNEQFF TGCGCCAGCAGCTTACTAGCGGGGATTAACAATGAGCAGTTCTTC
TRBJ1-2 - TRBD1 TRBV25-1 CASSEWDREGHGYTF TGTGCCAGCAGTGAATGGGACAGGGAGGGGCATGGCTACACCTTC
TRBJ2-5 - TRBD2 TRBV27 CASRSLAGVRSETQYF TGTGCCAGCAGATCCCTAGCGGGAGTACGGTCGGAGACCCAGTACTTC
TRBJ1-2 - - TRBV30 CAWSVGRGEGYTF TGTGCCTGGAGTGTAGGCAGGGGAGAGGGCTACACCTTC
TRBJ2-7 - - TRBV7-9 CASSLGGRDYSYEQYF TGTGCCAGCAGCTTAGGAGGCAGGGATTATTCCTACGAGCAGTACTTC